This T cell receptor beta chain comes out of a study of T cells after yellow fever vaccination. Study in general: The fractions with low cell numbers were processed using SMART-Seq v4 Ultra Low Input. General study results and limits: Primary-vaccination clones mostly resurfaced post-booster (nearly 97% CD4, more than 80% CD8).

This clonotype showed up just a few times. The target antigen is unknown. Universal primer sites and UMIs were introduced during 5'RACE template-switching synthesis of TCR cDNA. A single record per CDR3 protein comes from TCRdb applying MiXCR to the 5' RACE reads. The data hold some 290,000 distinct CDR3 sequences, with around 11% observed a single time. This CDR3 spans 16 amino acids. In germline, CDR1 is KGHSH, CDR2 LQKENI. V lost 1 base and J lost 0, with 12 bases in between. The sample was CD4+ T cells sorted from PBMCs, taken 45 days after the yellow fever booster vaccination. The chain carries TRBV18 and TRBJ1-1; possibly TRBD1 for D (5 bases). The source is a man aged 18 to 29 who received the YFV17D yellow fever vaccine. CDR3 in DNA: TGTGCCAGCTCACCACTTACCGGGGCTATGAACACTGAAGCTTTCTTT. The encoded protein is CASSPLTGAMNTEAFF.